These 19 T cell receptor beta chains share one sample of origin, sequenced in a study of T cells after yellow fever vaccination. A single record per CDR3 protein comes from TCRdb applying MiXCR to the 5' RACE reads. Here the sample spans roughly 310,000 distinct CDR3 sequences, 3% to 4.5% being singletons. Sequencing used PBMCs, obtained on the day of the yellow fever booster vaccination. The receptors shown here come from a man younger than 35 who received the YFV17D yellow fever vaccine.

The table lists this clonotype with a few counts. The genes are TRBV14 and TRBJ2-1, with D perhaps being TRBD1 or TRBD2 (5 bases each). CDR3 length: 13 amino acids. Germline CDR1 reads SGHDN; CDR2 reads FVKESK. Trimming cost V 3 bases and J 10 bases, with 13 bases left between them. CDR3 DNA: TGTGCCAGCAGCCAGACGGGGCCTCGGGAGCAGTTCTTC. Amino acid sequence: CASSQTGPREQFF.

The rearrangement joins TRBV18 to TRBJ2-3; D gene ambiguous. The V and J ends lost 6 bases and 6 bases respectively, with 13 bases between them. Germline V gene data show CDR1 as KGHSH and CDR2 as LQKENI. This CDR3 contains 13 residues. For the CDR3, the DNA is TGTGCCAGCTCCCCCCTTCCTTCGGATACGCAGTATTTT. It yields the protein CASSPLPSDTQYF.

Many counts were recorded for this clonotype. V usage is TRBV12-3 or TRBV12-4 and J usage is TRBJ1-1, with D perhaps matching TRBD1 (6 bases). The CDR3 has 13 amino acids. Trimming took 7 bases from V and 11 from J, leaving 20 bases between them. This CDR3 reads CASTSWGADVAFF. The CDR3 coding sequence is TGTGCCAGCACCTCTTGGGGGGCAGACGTGGCTTTCTTT.

This clonotype turned up a few times. The chain combines TRBV11-2 with TRBJ1-6; the D gene is possibly TRBD1 (6 bases). Germline CDR1 and CDR2: SGHAT and FQNNGV. This CDR3 contains 16 residues. The germline V and J ends were trimmed by 2 bases and 7 bases, with 15 bases remaining between them. CDR3 in amino acids: CASSLHPTGSNSPLHF. For the CDR3, the DNA is TGTGCCAGCAGCTTACACCCGACAGGTAGCAATTCACCCCTCCACTTT.

There are many counts of this clonotype. The chain has TRBV6-1 and TRBJ2-1, with D possibly matching TRBD1 (5 bases). Germline assignment: CDR1 MNHNS and CDR2 SASEGT. CDR3 length equals 16 residues. V was clipped by 4 bases and J by 0 bases, with 13 bases between them. The DNA for the CDR3 is TGTGCCAGCAGTGGAAACCGAAGGGGCTCCTACAATGAGCAGTTCTTC. This encodes CASSGNRRGSYNEQFF.

This clonotype has ten or more counts. J is TRBJ1-1 and V is TRBV24-1; TRBD1 might be the D (6 bases). The germline CDR1 and CDR2 sequences are KGHDR and SFDVKD. This CDR3 region has 11 residues. The CDR3 protein is CALRGGTEAFF. CDR3 sequence (DNA): TGTGCTTTACGAGGGGGCACTGAAGCTTTCTTT.

This clonotype was counted many times. The chain links TRBV5-1 to TRBJ2-3; 10 nucleotides align to TRBD2. Trimming cost V 4 bases and J 6 bases; bases outside gene matches: 8. Per germline, CDR1 SGHRS and CDR2 YFSETQ. The CDR3 extends over 15 amino acids. The CDR3 protein is CASSLQRGGQDTQYF. The CDR3 bases are TGCGCCAGCAGCCTCCAGCGGGGGGGCCAGGATACGCAGTATTTT.

This clonotype was counted ten times or more. CDR3 amino acids: CASSQDFGGVEQYF. For the CDR3, the DNA is TGTGCCAGCAGCCAAGATTTCGGGGGCGTCGAGCAGTACTTC. The gene calls are TRBV3-1 and TRBJ2-7; D may correspond to TRBD1 or TRBD2 (6 bases each). The CDR3 loop spans 14 amino acids. Germline lookup yields CDR1 LGHDT and CDR2 YNNKEL (reference sequence). Trimming removed 0 bases from V and 6 bases from J, with 12 bases in between.

Ten or more counts support this clonotype. The J gene is TRBJ1-5, the V gene TRBV7-8; D not resolved. CDR1 and CDR2 (germline): SGHVS, FQNEAQ. There are 13 residues in the CDR3. V dropped 6 bases and J dropped 0 bases, with 6 bases sitting between them. CDR3 sequence: CASSLFSNQPQHF. CDR3 coding DNA: TGTGCCAGCAGTTTGTTTAGCAATCAGCCCCAGCATTTT.

This clonotype has just a few counts. V is TRBV28 and J is TRBJ1-1, with 8 positions matching TRBD1. The CDR3 length is 15 residues. The ends lost 5 bases at V and 3 bases at J; junction bases unmatched: 8. Germline V CDR1 and CDR2: MDHEN, SYDVKM. CDR3 in DNA: TGTGCCAGCAGTCCCCAGGGGGCTGGGGACACTGAAGCTTTCTTT. Amino acids: CASSPQGAGDTEAFF.

This clonotype was recorded at least ten times. The chain has TRBV7-8 and TRBJ2-7; D is unclear. With 1 base removed from V and 1 base from J, the gap between germline ends came to 8 bases. The CDR3 extends over 14 amino acids. Per germline, CDR1 SGHVS and CDR2 FQNEAQ. The CDR3 is CASSLGSGSYEQYF. DNA for the CDR3: TGTGCCAGCAGCTTAGGGTCCGGTTCCTACGAGCAGTACTTC.

This clonotype was observed a few times. The chain links TRBV29-1 to TRBJ1-5; 7 bases agree with TRBD1. The CDR3 spans 12 residues. Trimming removed 7 bases from V and 4 bases from J; junction bases left unmatched: 4. In germline, CDR1 is SQVTM, CDR2 ANQGSEA. The CDR3: CSGGDSNQPQHF. The CDR3 DNA is TGCAGCGGAGGGGACAGTAATCAGCCCCAGCATTTT. The whole variable domain, remainder taken from reference TRBV29-1 and TRBJ1-5, is SAVISQKPSRDICQRGTSLTIQCQVDSQVTMMFWYRQQPGQSLTLIATANQGSEATYESGFVIDKFPISRPNLTFSTLTVSNMSPEDSSIYLCSGGDSNQPQHFGDGTRLSIL.

This clonotype has a handful of counts. This chain's CDR3 is CAISEPSTGRGGELFF. The CDR3 DNA follows: TGTGCCATCAGTGAGCCCTCGACAGGGAGAGGCGGGGAGCTGTTTTTT. J is TRBJ2-2 and V is TRBV10-3; 7 nucleotides line up with TRBD1. CDR1 is ENHRY, CDR2 SYGVKD, per germline. CDR3 length: 16 residues. Unmatched junction bases numbered 10, after V lost 2 bases and J lost 7 bases.

The chain employs TRBV24-1 and TRBJ1-1; D gene ambiguous. Germline assignment: CDR1 KGHDR and CDR2 SFDVKD. The V and J ends lost 7 bases and 5 bases respectively, with 16 bases between them. CDR3 length equals 14 residues. The CDR3 nucleotides read TGTGCCACCAGCAGAATCCTTCGGGAGACTGAAGCTTTCTTT. It codes for CATSRILRETEAFF.

This clonotype was counted a few times. The chain combines TRBV7-9 with TRBJ2-5, with 7 bases fitting TRBD2. The CDR3 loop spans 15 amino acids. The V and J ends lost 5 bases and 5 bases, in that order; junction bases with no gene match: 11. CDR1 and CDR2 from the germline V gene are SEHNR and FQNEAQ (reference sequence). The DNA of the CDR3 is TGTGCCAGCAGCGGGAGGGAGGCTCCGGGGGAGACCCAGTACTTC. Residues: CASSGREAPGETQYF.

A few counts support this clonotype. This chain links TRBV12-3 or TRBV12-4 with TRBJ2-2; the match to TRBD1 covers 12 bases. With 5 bases clipped from V and 7 bases from J, the junction kept 8 bases outside the gene matches. This CDR3 has 16 residues. The CDR3 coding sequence is TGTGCCAGCAGTGTCGGGGGGACAGGGGGCTTCGGGGAGCTGTTTTTT. As protein: CASSVGGTGGFGELFF.

The chain couples TRBV7-2 to TRBJ1-4, with D maybe TRBD1 (5 bases). The length of the CDR3 is 14 residues. V was pared by 4 bases and J by 5 bases, with 11 bases between. Germline V gives CDR1 SGHTA, CDR2 FQGNSA. The CDR3 sequence: CASSSGRLNEKLFF. CDR3 DNA sequence: TGTGCCAGCAGCTCGGGACGACTCAATGAAAAACTGTTTTTT.

This rearrangement joins TRBV24-1 to TRBJ2-1; D might be TRBD2 (5 bases). There are 15 residues in the CDR3. V lost 5 bases and J 5 bases, leaving 15 bases between the germline ends. Germline-derived CDR1 and CDR2 are KGHDR and SFDVKD. The CDR3 DNA reads as TGTGCCACCAGTGGGGGTAGAGGGTTTGACAATGAGCAGTTCTTC. Encoded protein: CATSGGRGFDNEQFF.

This chain links TRBV12-3 or TRBV12-4 with TRBJ2-7; either TRBD1 or TRBD2 may fit D (6 bases each). The length of the CDR3 is 14 residues. Trimming cost V 6 bases and J 2 bases, with 14 bases left between them. The CDR3 reads CASREPGAPYEQYF. CDR3 nucleotides: TGTGCCAGCAGAGAACCGGGGGCACCCTACGAGCAGTACTTC.